One TCR beta chain is described in this entry. One end of the junction fails to match germline, which may point to a read error. Other DNA sequences in the same sample also yield this CDR3. This entry comes from a study of beta chain features in type 1 diabetes. CDR3 length: 15 residues. The germline gives CDR1 LGHNA, CDR2 YNFKEQ. Expressed TCRB transcripts were sequenced because the entire RNA isolate underwent reverse transcription. Sequenced by immunoSEQ multiplex PCR; TCRdb stores in-frame clones only, minus some. The sample includes 300,000 to 450,000 clones, approximately 12% seen only once; the top ten take roughly 0.015%.

This receptor was obtained from a man aged 18 to 29 in good health. J is TRBJ2-1 and V is TRBV4-2, with TRBD2 identical over 7 bases. The sequenced sample was naive CD4+ T cells from blood. This CDR3 reads CASSQVSSGYNEQFF. The CDR3 coding sequence is TGTGCCAGCAGCCAAGTTTCTAGCGGCTACAATGAACAGTTCTTC.